The present TCR beta chain was sequenced within a study of blood T cells in healthy people across ages. The CDR3 runs to 18 residues. Germline V gene lookup returns CDR1 SGHKS and CDR2 YYEKEE (reference sequence). V was pared by 1 base and J by 0 bases, with 17 bases between. PCR was performed a second time for roughly 7 to 12 cycles using a sample-barcoded 5' primer and a J-beta primer mix. TCRdb called the 5' RACE reads again in MiXCR, with one record for every CDR3 protein. Among about 510,000 distinct CDR3 sequences, roughly a quarter were seen once, and the ten largest hold 3% to 4%. This clonotype was observed a few times. Each sample had at least 6 million PBMCs isolated. These sequences were also reported in another study, on T cells of mothers and their children.

This clonotype was obtained from a boy aged 2 to 10 in good health. The gene calls are TRBV5-5 and TRBJ2-4; a possible D gene is TRBD1 (5 bases). The sample taken for sequencing was blood. CDR3 residues: CASSLTGIYIIAKNIQYF. As DNA, the CDR3 is TGTGCCAGCAGCTTGACAGGAATCTATATAATAGCCAAAAACATTCAGTACTTC.